This entry lists 32 T cell receptor beta chains sequenced from one sample in a study of T cells after yellow fever vaccination. MiXCR was run by TCRdb on the 5' RACE reads, yielding one entry per CDR3 protein. Of about 370,000 distinct CDR3 sequences in the sample, 11% are singletons; the top ten hold more than 15%. The sample here was PBMCs, taken on the day of the first yellow fever vaccination. These receptors were taken from a young man who received the YFV17D yellow fever vaccine.

The chain carries TRBV9 and TRBJ2-2; the D is unclear. Trimming stripped 0 bases from V and 4 bases from J, with 10 bases between. The CDR3 loop spans 15 amino acids. Per the germline V gene, CDR1 is SGDLS and CDR2 is YYNGEE. The CDR3, as DNA: TGTGCCAGCAGCGTAGGGGGTGGCTCCACCGGGGAGCTGTTTTTT. Protein: CASSVGGGSTGELFF.

The rearrangement uses TRBV7-3 and TRBJ2-5; no clear D. This CDR3 is built from 15 residues. Trimming pared 2 bases from V and 4 bases from J, leaving 14 bases between. Germline V gene lookup returns CDR1 SGHTA and CDR2 FQGTGA. The CDR3 sequence: CASSLFGEAPETQYF. CDR3 nucleotide sequence: TGTGCCAGCAGCTTATTCGGTGAGGCCCCAGAGACCCAGTACTTC.

This clonotype has at least ten counts. The CDR3 DNA is TGTGCCAGCAGTTTTGCAGGGGCGAGGTCACCCCTCCACTTT. Amino acid sequence: CASSFAGARSPLHF. The chain uses TRBV12-3 or TRBV12-4 and TRBJ1-6; D might be TRBD1 (6 bases). CDR3 size: 14 residues. Between the trimmed V and J ends, which lost 3 bases and 10 bases, there was a span of 13 bases.

A few counts support this clonotype. The V and J genes are TRBV5-1 and TRBJ2-1; 11 nucleotides align to TRBD2. After removal of 5 bases from V and 6 bases from J, the junction contained 7 bases not matched to a gene. Germline assignment: CDR1 SGHRS and CDR2 YFSETQ. The CDR3 totals 15 residues. The CDR3 here is CASRPGLAVINEQFF. The CDR3 DNA reads as TGCGCCAGCAGGCCGGGACTAGCGGTGATCAATGAGCAGTTCTTC.

Here the CDR3 DNA reads TGTGCTAGTGGACAGACTAGCGGGGGTATTAATGAGCAGTTCTTC. Its translation: CASGQTSGGINEQFF. The V gene is TRBV12-5, the J gene TRBJ2-1, with TRBD2 matching over 12 bases. The CDR3 totals 15 residues. V lost 6 bases to trimming and J lost 7 bases; unmatched junction nucleotides: 7. Germline CDR1 LGHNT, CDR2 FRNRAP.

This chain links TRBV7-9 with TRBJ1-1; 7 bases are shared with TRBD1. Germline V CDR1 and CDR2: SEHNR, FQNEAQ (reference sequence). This CDR3 is built from 14 residues. V lost 5 bases to trimming and J lost 1 base; unmatched junction nucleotides: 4. CDR3 loop: CASSQGGWNTEAFF. In DNA, the CDR3 is TGTGCCAGCAGCCAAGGGGGCTGGAACACTGAAGCTTTCTTT.

V gene TRBV5-4 combines with J gene TRBJ2-7; weak D call: TRBD2 (6 bases). CDR3 length: 14 amino acids. V was pared by 0 bases and J by 5 bases, with 12 bases between. From germline, CDR1 is SGHNT and CDR2 YYREEE (reference sequence). As DNA, the CDR3 is TGTGCCAGCAGCTTGGTCGGGGAGGTCGACGAGCAGTACTTC. As protein: CASSLVGEVDEQYF. The full variable domain, its missing parts supplied by reference TRBV5-4 and TRBJ2-7, is ETGVTQSPTHLIKTRGQQVTLRCSSQSGHNTVSWYQQALGQGPQFIFQYYREEENGRGNFPPRFSGLQFPNYSSELNVNALELDDSALYLCASSLVGEVDEQYFGPGTRLTVT.

This chain links TRBV20-1 with TRBJ2-7; D may be TRBD1 (6 bases). This CDR3 is built from 14 residues. Trimming left V 3 bases short and J 2 bases short, with 14 bases between. CDR1 is DFQATT and CDR2 is SNEGSKA in the germline V gene (reference sequence). The DNA of the CDR3 is TGCAGTGCTAGCTTCTCCCAGGGGACCTACGAGCAGTACGTC. Translating it yields CSASFSQGTYEQYV.

This clonotype was counted only a few times. V is TRBV10-3 and J is TRBJ2-7; the D is unclear. V was clipped by 0 bases and J by 1 base, with 10 bases between them. The CDR3 totals 15 residues. Germline CDR1 and CDR2: ENHRY and SYGVKD. The CDR3 DNA reads as TGTGCCATCAGTGAGTCCCAAGGTGCGTCCTACGAGCAGTACGTC. It is translated as CAISESQGASYEQYV.

This rearrangement joins TRBV4-3 to TRBJ1-1; 7 bases agree with TRBD1. This CDR3 has 14 amino acids. Losses at the gene ends were 3 bases for V and 2 bases for J; bases not matched to a gene: 3. Per the germline V gene, CDR1 is LGHNA and CDR2 is YSLEER. For the CDR3, the DNA is TGCGCCAGCAGCCATGACAGGGATAACACTGAAGCTTTCTTT. Residues: CASSHDRDNTEAFF.

There are a few counts of this clonotype. The chain combines TRBV4-3 with TRBJ2-7; 9 bases are shared with TRBD1. Per germline, CDR1 LGHNA and CDR2 YSLEER. The CDR3 sequence is 18 residues long. J lost 0 bases, V lost 0 bases, and 9 bases had no gene match. The CDR3 reads CASSQDMGQGVGSYEQYV. The CDR3 DNA follows: TGCGCCAGCAGCCAAGATATGGGACAGGGAGTAGGCTCCTACGAGCAGTACGTC.

This clonotype came up a few times. The gene calls are TRBV7-9 and TRBJ1-4, with D perhaps matching TRBD1 (5 bases). V shed 3 bases and J shed 7 bases, with 12 bases lying between them. Per the germline V gene, CDR1 is SEHNR and CDR2 is FQNEAQ (reference sequence). This CDR3 region has 14 residues. Here the CDR3 reads CASSFSLRGEKLFF. The CDR3 DNA reads as TGTGCCAGCAGCTTCAGTTTAAGGGGTGAAAAACTGTTTTTT.

The J gene is TRBJ1-1, the V gene TRBV19; D might be TRBD1 (6 bases). The V end lost 4 bases, the J end lost 4 bases, and 16 bases lay between the germline ends. Germline values: CDR1 LNHDA, CDR2 SQIVND (reference sequence). The CDR3 is 15 residues long. As DNA, the CDR3 is TGTGCCAGTAGTACCGGGCGTCAAGGGGGCACTGAAGCTTTCTTT. Protein: CASSTGRQGGTEAFF.

The chain joins TRBV25-1 to TRBJ2-5; D is perhaps TRBD2 (6 bases). This CDR3 region has 16 residues. Trimming stripped 5 bases from V and 5 bases from J, with 21 bases between. From germline, CDR1 is MGHDK and CDR2 SYGVNS. The CDR3 here is CASSRGAQALGETQYF. CDR3 bases: TGTGCCAGCAGTCGCGGGGCACAGGCTTTAGGCGAGACCCAGTACTTC.

This clonotype has more than one count but fewer than ten. The V call is TRBV6-2 or TRBV6-3, the J call TRBJ1-2, with D perhaps matching TRBD1 (5 bases). The ends were cut back, 2 bases at V and 8 bases at J, with 12 bases in the middle. CDR1 and CDR2 from the germline V gene are MNHEY and SVGEGT. The CDR3 is made up of 13 amino acids. In DNA, the CDR3 is TGTGCCAGCAGTTACATTGGGGGAAGAGGCTACACCTTC. It yields the protein CASSYIGGRGYTF.

This clonotype has more than one count but fewer than ten. The V and J genes are TRBV3-1 and TRBJ1-1; D perhaps matches TRBD1 (6 bases). This CDR3 has 14 residues. In germline, CDR1 is LGHDT, CDR2 YNNKEL (reference sequence). Trimming removed 9 bases at V and 5 bases at J, with 19 bases between. The CDR3: CASNEGRGSTEAFF. CDR3 coding DNA: TGTGCCAGTAACGAGGGCAGGGGAAGTACTGAAGCTTTCTTT.

The J gene is TRBJ2-3, the V gene TRBV25-1; no clear D gene. The CDR3 has 15 amino acids. Looked up from germline, CDR1 is MGHDK and CDR2 is SYGVNS. V was pared by 1 base and J by 0 bases, with 8 bases between. This CDR3 reads CASSELGSSTDTQYF. Written as DNA, the CDR3 is TGTGCCAGCAGTGAATTAGGGTCTAGCACAGATACGCAGTATTTT.

This clonotype was seen many times. The chain is built from TRBV19 and TRBJ2-3; the D is unclear. CDR1 LNHDA and CDR2 SQIVND come from the germline V gene (reference sequence). Trimming took off 4 bases at V and 4 bases at J, with 12 bases between the two ends. The CDR3 is 14 amino acids. In DNA form, the CDR3 reads TGTGCCAGTAGTAGGACGGAAAAGGCAGATACGCAGTATTTT. Its translation: CASSRTEKADTQYF.

The chain employs TRBV6-5 and TRBJ2-3; D call uncertain. The CDR3 contains 13 residues. Trimming took 1 base from V and 3 from J, leaving 5 bases between them. Germline CDR1 MNHEY, CDR2 SVGAGI. The chain's CDR3 is CASSYFWTDTQYF. The CDR3 DNA sequence: TGTGCCAGCAGTTACTTCTGGACAGATACGCAGTATTTT.

The rearrangement joins TRBV12-3 or TRBV12-4 to TRBJ1-1; 7 nucleotides line up with TRBD1. The ends lost 8 bases at V and 2 bases at J; junction bases unmatched: 5. The CDR3 extends over 13 amino acids. The CDR3 is CASGGTANTEAFF. The CDR3 DNA reads as TGTGCCAGCGGCGGGACAGCTAACACTGAAGCTTTCTTT.

This clonotype has just a few counts. The chain joins TRBV12-3 or TRBV12-4 to TRBJ2-5, with TRBD2 matching 12 bases. J gave up 4 bases and V 5 bases, and 5 bases lay outside the gene matches. The CDR3 covers 15 residues. CDR3 nucleotides: TGTGCCAGCAGTCCTACACTAGCGGGGGGAGAGACCCAGTACTTC. It is translated as CASSPTLAGGETQYF.

The chain has TRBV4-3 and TRBJ1-4; D remains unclear. CDR3 length: 14 residues. Germline lookup yields CDR1 LGHNA and CDR2 YSLEER. Deletions cut 5 bases from V and 3 bases from J, with 10 bases between. The CDR3 loop is CASSMGGPNEKLFF. DNA of the CDR3: TGCGCCAGCAGCATGGGAGGTCCTAATGAAAAACTGTTTTTT.

This clonotype has more than one count but fewer than ten. The J gene is TRBJ1-1, the V gene TRBV10-3; a weak D match, TRBD1 (5 bases). CDR1 is ENHRY and CDR2 is SYGVKD in the germline V gene. Trimming left V 9 bases short and J 3 bases short, with 26 bases between. CDR3 length: 17 residues. The CDR3: CAINRRGVWSSDTEAFF. CDR3 bases: TGTGCCATAAACAGACGAGGGGTTTGGTCTTCCGACACTGAAGCTTTCTTT.

Only a few counts were recorded for this clonotype. The chain carries TRBV4-3 and TRBJ2-6; D is unclear. Germline CDR1 reads LGHNA; CDR2 reads YSLEER. CDR3 length equals 15 residues. V was clipped by 0 bases and J by 1 base, with 4 bases between them. The CDR3 here is CASSQESSGANVLTF. In DNA form, the CDR3 reads TGCGCCAGCAGCCAAGAAAGTTCTGGGGCCAACGTCCTGACTTTC.

With respect to this clonotype: One junction end does not reproduce the germline sequence, and a read error may be involved. This chain uses TRBV6-2 or TRBV6-3 with TRBJ2-1; D remains unclear. From germline, CDR1 is MNHEY and CDR2 SVGEGT. The CDR3 is made up of 18 amino acids. The CDR3 DNA sequence: TGTGACAGCAGTTACTCGGTCTTCTATTTCCCCTGGTACAATGAGCAGTTCTTC. Residues: CDSSYSVFYFPWYNEQFF.

The gene calls are TRBV12-3 or TRBV12-4 and TRBJ2-3, with D unclear. This CDR3 spans 16 amino acids. The germline V and J ends were trimmed by 5 bases and 7 bases, with 22 bases remaining between them. This chain's CDR3 is CASSIAPYHDMYTQYF. In nucleotides, the CDR3 is TGTGCCAGCAGTATCGCGCCCTACCATGACATGTATACGCAGTATTTT.

The V call is TRBV20-1, the J call TRBJ2-1; 10 bases align to TRBD2. This CDR3 is 15 amino acids long. The germline V gene encodes CDR1 DFQATT and CDR2 SNEGSKA (reference sequence). The V and J ends lost 3 bases and 5 bases, in that order; junction bases with no gene match: 7. The CDR3 bases are TGCAGTGCTAGGGCCCAAGCGGGGGGGGACAATGAGCAGTTCTTC. It codes for CSARAQAGGDNEQFF.

This clonotype was detected ten times or more. The genes are TRBV5-6 and TRBJ1-1; D perhaps matches TRBD1 (5 bases). This CDR3 has 13 residues. CDR1 SGHDT and CDR2 YYEEEE come from the germline V gene. Trimming stripped 4 bases from V and 4 bases from J, with 11 bases between. The CDR3 region has the DNA TGTGCCAGCAGCGGGGGGTGGGGCACTGAAGCTTTCTTT. Translating gives CASSGGWGTEAFF.

V usage is TRBV5-1 and J usage is TRBJ2-2, with TRBD2 matching 12 bases. Germline V gives CDR1 SGHRS, CDR2 YFSETQ. There are 18 residues in the CDR3. After removal of 4 bases from V and 4 bases from J, the junction contained 11 bases not matched to a gene. The chain's CDR3 is CASSHQLAGGPRTGELFF. The CDR3 DNA follows: TGCGCCAGCAGCCACCAACTAGCGGGGGGCCCCCGCACCGGGGAGCTGTTTTTT.

This chain joins TRBV4-1 and TRBJ1-2; 10 nucleotides line up with TRBD1. CDR1 and CDR2 from the germline V gene are MGHRA and YSYEKL. Trimming removed 4 bases from V and 6 bases from J; junction bases left unmatched: 8. The CDR3 sequence is 15 residues long. CDR3 sequence (DNA): TGCGCCAGCAGCCCCCTCGGGACAGGGGCGAATGGCTACACCTTC. Encoded protein: CASSPLGTGANGYTF.

The chain links TRBV4-1 to TRBJ1-5; no firm D call. This CDR3 contains 13 residues. The germline V and J ends were trimmed by 4 bases and 4 bases, with 8 bases remaining between them. CDR1 and CDR2 from the germline V gene are MGHRA and YSYEKL. The CDR3, as DNA: TGCGCCAGCAGCCCTAGCCCTAATCAGCCCCAGCATTTT. This translates into CASSPSPNQPQHF.

The sample holds a few counts of this clonotype. The chain recombines TRBV5-1 with TRBJ2-3; 8 bases are a match to TRBD2. Germline trimming cut 3 bases from V and 0 bases from J; bases unmatched to any gene: 6. Germline V CDR1 and CDR2: SGHRS, YFSETQ. The CDR3 loop spans 16 amino acids. For the CDR3, the DNA is TGCGCCAGCAGCTCGCTAGCGGGCCCTAGCACAGATACGCAGTATTTT. Its translation: CASSSLAGPSTDTQYF. The full variable domain, rest sourced from reference TRBV5-1 and TRBJ2-3, is KAGVTQTPRYLIKTRGQQVTLSCSPISGHRSVSWYQQTPGQGLQFLFEYFSETQRNKGNFPGRFSGRQFSNSRSEMNVSTLELGDSALYLCASSSLAGPSTDTQYFGPGTRLTVL.